These T cell receptor beta chains were read from a single sample in a study of T cell changes during pregnancy in multiple sclerosis. Clones were sequenced by immunoSEQ multiplex PCR, and TCRdb holds only the in-frame ones, with some missing. The sample lists 50,000 to 65,000 clones, roughly 90% occurring once. Here the sequenced sample was peripheral blood, taken after pregnancy. The source is a female donor with multiple sclerosis, enrolled in a pregnancy study. CDR3s include the opening cysteine and the closing phenylalanine or tryptophan. Fields, in order: clone size, V gene, J gene, D gene, CDR3 length, CDR3 protein, CDR3 DNA. D genes are given only for firm matches. The size entry is marked missing in some rows and otherwise reads once, few, many or a size class.

>.|TRBV6-1|TRBJ1-5|.|13
CASSRTDHQPQHF
TGTGCCAGCAGCCGGACAGACCATCAGCCCCAGCATTTT
>once|TRBV5-4|TRBJ1-2|.|14
CASSFRVREPGYTF
TGTGCCAGCAGCTTCCGGGTCAGGGAACCTGGCTACACCTTC
>.|TRBV4-1|TRBJ1-5|.|16
CASSQAPGNRNQPQHF
TGCGCCAGCAGCCAAGCCCCGGGGAACCGGAATCAGCCCCAGCATTTT
>.|TRBV28|TRBJ1-3|.|15
CASSSARSWGNTIYF
TGTGCCAGCAGTTCCGCCAGGTCTTGGGGAAACACCATATATTTT
>.|TRBV7-9|TRBJ2-7|.|14
CASSLVSDLYEQYF
TGTGCCAGCAGCTTAGTAAGCGATCTCTACGAGCAGTACTTC
>.|TRBV18|TRBJ1-1|TRBD1|16
CASSLTGGAVRTEAFF
TGTGCCAGCTCACTTACAGGGGGCGCGGTGAGGACTGAAGCTTTCTTT
>.|TRBV27|TRBJ2-1|.|15
CASSFYGTPVNEQFF
TGTGCCAGCAGTTTTTACGGGACTCCTGTTAATGAGCAGTTCTTC
>.|TRBV19|TRBJ2-1|TRBD2|14
CASMTSGGYNEQFF
TGTGCCAGTATGACTAGCGGGGGTTACAATGAGCAGTTCTTC
>.|TRBV10-3|TRBJ2-5|.|10
CAIHGETQYF
TGTGCCATCCACGGGGAGACCCAGTACTTC
>.|TRBV7-8|TRBJ2-7|.|14
CASSPRDTYYEQYF
TGTGCCAGCAGCCCACGGGACACCTACTACGAGCAGTACTTC
>.|TRBV10-3|TRBJ1-2|.|14
CANTAAPENYGYTF
TGTGCCAACACAGCCGCGCCGGAAAACTATGGCTACACCTTC
>.|TRBV30|TRBJ2-5|.|12
CAWNPGMETQYF
TGTGCCTGGAACCCAGGGATGGAGACCCAGTACTTC
>.|TRBV7-2|TRBJ1-2|.|15
CASSLGGPEGYGYTF
TGTGCCAGCAGCTTAGGTGGGCCCGAAGGCTATGGCTACACCTTC
>.|TRBV11-2|TRBJ2-7|.|14
CASSLVGPTYEQYF
TGTGCCAGCAGCTTAGTGGGCCCGACATACGAGCAGTACTTC
>.|TRBV7-3|TRBJ2-3|.|12
CASSLTRGTQYF
TGTGCCAGCAGCTTAACGAGAGGTACGCAGTATTTT
>.|TRBV18|TRBJ2-7|TRBD1|16
CASSAGTGGALYEQYF
TGTGCCAGCTCAGCCGGGACAGGGGGCGCGTTGTACGAGCAGTACTTC
>once|TRBV19|TRBJ2-3|.|13
CASRTANTDTQYF
TGTGCCAGTAGGACAGCGAACACAGATACGCAGTATTTT
>once|TRBV7-9|TRBJ1-2|.|13
CASSEKGVHGYTF
TGTGCCAGCAGCGAAAAAGGAGTACATGGCTACACCTTC
>.|TRBV30|TRBJ1-2|.|14
CAWSGWQGFYGYTF
TGTGCCTGGAGTGGATGGCAGGGGTTCTATGGCTACACCTTC
>.|TRBV5-8|TRBJ2-5|TRBD1|15
CASSVGQGRQETQYF
TGTGCCAGCAGCGTGGGACAGGGGCGTCAAGAGACCCAGTACTTC
>.|TRBV19|TRBJ2-3|.|13
CASRVTSTDTQYF
TGTGCCAGTAGAGTGACTAGCACAGATACGCAGTATTTT
>.|TRBV2|TRBJ2-7|TRBD1|14
CASSETGGVREQYF
TGTGCCAGCAGTGAGACAGGGGGGGTTCGGGAGCAGTACTTC
>.|TRBV9|TRBJ1-2|TRBD1|15
CASSVGGGANYGYTF
TGTGCCAGCAGCGTAGGAGGGGGCGCTAACTATGGCTACACCTTC
>.|TRBV18|TRBJ1-4|.|18
CASSPEQGHLATNEKLFF
TGTGCCAGCTCACCTGAACAGGGACACCTTGCAACTAATGAAAAACTGTTTTTT
>.|TRBV6-5|TRBJ2-7|.|14
CASSYGLEAYEQYF
TGTGCCAGCAGTTACGGTCTAGAGGCGTACGAGCAGTACTTC
>few|TRBV19|TRBJ2-7|.|12
CATAEYGYEQYF
TGTGCCACTGCGGAATACGGCTACGAGCAGTACTTC
>.|TRBV18|TRBJ2-7|.|20
CASSPGGTGPVPIPSYEQYF
TGTGCCAGCTCACCCGGGGGGACAGGTCCAGTCCCTATACCCTCCTACGAGCAGTACTTC
>.|TRBV5-6|TRBJ2-1|TRBD2|15
CASSLGLAGGPEQFF
TGTGCCAGCAGCCTCGGACTAGCGGGGGGACCTGAGCAGTTCTTC
>once|TRBV11-2|TRBJ2-1|.|15
CASSLAGGFMNEQFF
TGTGCCAGCAGCTTAGCGGGGGGCTTCATGAATGAGCAGTTCTTC
>.|TRBV18|TRBJ2-1|TRBD1|16
CASSPFSGTGDNEQFF
TGTGCCAGCTCACCATTCTCCGGGACAGGGGACAATGAGCAGTTCTTC
>.|TRBV30|TRBJ1-4|.|15
CACRSRQITNEKLFF
TGTGCCTGTCGAAGTAGACAGATTACTAATGAAAAACTGTTTTTT